The sequence of this T cell receptor (beta chain) was determined in a study of human T cells and chemical hapten exposure. Study-wide background: The patient population, which was mostly female, had alopecia areata, totalis or universalis. Whole-study results and caveats: Those TCRs sitting above 1 in 1000 frequency stayed the same with DPC sensitization.

Trimming at V came to 8 bases and at J to 4 bases, leaving 4 bases not matched to a gene. Germline assignment: CDR1 SNHLY and CDR2 FYNNEI. There are 12 residues in the CDR3. In its sample, this clonotype was seen a few times. As yet, its antigen is unknown. The time point: patch test 1, 2 weeks after DPC sensitization. Treatment described: therapeutic diphenylcyclopropenone sensitization with weekly scalp DPC. In every case, blood was obtained before the patch test was applied. In the study's own analysis: Across samples, TCR counts had a median of about 100,000 and ranged from about 20,000 to 750,000. TCRdb re-analysed the RACE reads in MiXCR, keeping a single row per CDR3 protein. These V and J calls derive from TCRdb rather than the authors' analysis. The repertoire holds about 80,000 distinct CDR3 sequences, with 10% to 13% as singletons.

This receptor was obtained from a woman aged 45-60 years with alopecia areata. Some clones in this sample may be carry-over from other donors' samples. The gene calls are TRBV2 and TRBJ2-7, with 8 positions matching TRBD2. Material: whole blood, obtained in connection with sensitization to the hapten diphenylcyclopropenone (DPC). CDR3 DNA: TGTGCCAGCTCGGGAGGGCCGTACGAGCAGTACTTC. It yields the protein CASSGGPYEQYF.